The rows below give T cell receptor beta chains drawn from one sample of a study of identifying expanded T cells in peripheral blood. Using immunoSEQ multiplex PCR, the repertoire was profiled, and TCRdb retains in-frame clones only, with some absent. The data hold 90,000 or so clones, with roughly 91% observed a single time. Sequenced material: blood. All receptors come from a person between 18 and 75 years old in good health. Both conserved end residues are part of each CDR3. The order of the fields is V gene, clone size, D gene, J gene, CDR3 DNA, CDR3 protein. A D gene is named only where the DNA matches it firmly. Clone size is not always given. Where it is, it says once, few, many or a class for expanded clones.

v_gene: TRBV13; abundance: NA; d_gene: TRBD1; j_gene: TRBJ1-6; CDR3nt: TGTGCCAGCAGCGCGCTCCGGGACAGGGGTTCACCCCTCCACTTT; CDR3aa: CASSALRDRGSPLHF
v_gene: TRBV19; abundance: NA; d_gene: NA; j_gene: TRBJ2-3; CDR3nt: TGTGCCAGTAGTATAGATTCGGGCCGTATTCTTACAGATACGCAGTATTTT; CDR3aa: CASSIDSGRILTDTQYF
v_gene: TRBV6-5; abundance: NA; d_gene: NA; j_gene: TRBJ2-7; CDR3nt: TGTGCCAGCAGTTACTCCCAGGGTGCCTACGAGCAGTACTTC; CDR3aa: CASSYSQGAYEQYF
v_gene: TRBV6-5; abundance: NA; d_gene: TRBD2; j_gene: TRBJ2-7; CDR3nt: TGTGCCAGCAGTTCCCCCGGGGGGGTTGTCGAGCAGTACTTC; CDR3aa: CASSSPGGVVEQYF
v_gene: TRBV15; abundance: NA; d_gene: NA; j_gene: TRBJ2-7; CDR3nt: TGTGCCACCAGCAGAAACAGGGGGGGCGGCGAGCAGTACTTC; CDR3aa: CATSRNRGGGEQYF
v_gene: TRBV5-1; abundance: NA; d_gene: NA; j_gene: TRBJ1-2; CDR3nt: TGCGCCAGCAGCGGGGGAGGGCAGAACTATGGCTACACCTTC; CDR3aa: CASSGGGQNYGYTF
v_gene: TRBV7-2; abundance: NA; d_gene: TRBD1; j_gene: TRBJ1-2; CDR3nt: TGTGCCAGCAGCCAAGGGGGCGGGGCAGTCTATGGCTACACCTTC; CDR3aa: CASSQGGGAVYGYTF
v_gene: TRBV7-2; abundance: once; d_gene: TRBD2; j_gene: TRBJ2-1; CDR3nt: TGTGCCAGCAGCTTACCGAGCGGGGTAGTGCCGTTCTTC; CDR3aa: CASSLPSGVVPFF
v_gene: TRBV4-3; abundance: NA; d_gene: TRBD1; j_gene: TRBJ2-7; CDR3nt: TGCGCCAGCAGCCTATCTGCCGGGACAGGATACGAGCAGTACTTC; CDR3aa: CASSLSAGTGYEQYF
v_gene: TRBV9; abundance: NA; d_gene: TRBD2; j_gene: TRBJ2-1; CDR3nt: TGTGCCAGCAGCCTATTTAGCGGGGGGGCTTTTAATGAGCAGTTCTTC; CDR3aa: CASSLFSGGAFNEQFF
v_gene: TRBV27; abundance: once; d_gene: NA; j_gene: TRBJ2-5; CDR3nt: TGTGCCAGCAGTTGGGAGGGGGGCAGGGAGACCCAGTACTTC; CDR3aa: CASSWEGGRETQYF
v_gene: TRBV5-1; abundance: NA; d_gene: NA; j_gene: TRBJ1-1; CDR3nt: TGCGCCAGCAGCCCCCTTATAGGGGGGAACACTGAAGCTTTCTTT; CDR3aa: CASSPLIGGNTEAFF
v_gene: TRBV10-3; abundance: few; d_gene: NA; j_gene: TRBJ2-7; CDR3nt: TGTGCCATCAGTGAGTCTAACAGACGCTACGAGCAGTACTTC; CDR3aa: CAISESNRRYEQYF
v_gene: TRBV2; abundance: NA; d_gene: TRBD1; j_gene: TRBJ2-5; CDR3nt: TGTGCCAGCGGTACAGGGGGCCAAGATTTGCCCCAGTACTTC; CDR3aa: CASGTGGQDLPQYF
v_gene: TRBV7-6; abundance: once; d_gene: TRBD1; j_gene: TRBJ1-3; CDR3nt: TGTGCCAGCAGCTCCGGACAGGGCCTCCGAGGATACTCTGGAAACACCATATATTTT; CDR3aa: CASSSGQGLRGYSGNTIYF
v_gene: TRBV4-1; abundance: NA; d_gene: NA; j_gene: TRBJ2-2; CDR3nt: TGCGCCAGCAGCCAAGAGGGGGCGGGAGCCGGGGAGCTGTTTTTT; CDR3aa: CASSQEGAGAGELFF
v_gene: TRBV29-1; abundance: NA; d_gene: NA; j_gene: TRBJ2-1; CDR3nt: TGCAGCGTCGAAGGGGGGGGGAATGAGCAGTTCTTC; CDR3aa: CSVEGGGNEQFF
v_gene: TRBV29-1; abundance: NA; d_gene: TRBD1; j_gene: TRBJ1-2; CDR3nt: TGCAGCGTTGGACAGGGTATCAGCTATGGCTACACCTTC; CDR3aa: CSVGQGISYGYTF
v_gene: TRBV19; abundance: NA; d_gene: NA; j_gene: TRBJ1-1; CDR3nt: TGTGCCTCGGCAGGAGTAATGAACACTGAAGCTTTCTTT; CDR3aa: CASAGVMNTEAFF
v_gene: TRBV7-2; abundance: NA; d_gene: NA; j_gene: TRBJ1-1; CDR3nt: TGTGCCAGCAGCTTAGTAGGGGCAGACGGCACTGAAGCTTTCTTT; CDR3aa: CASSLVGADGTEAFF
v_gene: TRBV9; abundance: NA; d_gene: NA; j_gene: TRBJ2-5; CDR3nt: TGTGCCAGCAGCGCCAGCGCCCTTCAAGAGACCCAGTACTTC; CDR3aa: CASSASALQETQYF
v_gene: TRBV9; abundance: NA; d_gene: TRBD1; j_gene: TRBJ1-1; CDR3nt: TGTGCCAGCAGCGGGTGGGACAGTCCGAACACTGAAGCTTTCTTT; CDR3aa: CASSGWDSPNTEAFF
v_gene: TRBV27; abundance: NA; d_gene: NA; j_gene: TRBJ2-3; CDR3nt: TGTGCCAGCAGTCTCACAGATACGCAGTATTTT; CDR3aa: CASSLTDTQYF
v_gene: TRBV19; abundance: NA; d_gene: NA; j_gene: TRBJ1-5; CDR3nt: TGTGCCAGTCGCGCTTGGGGGGGAAATCAGCCCCAGCATTTT; CDR3aa: CASRAWGGNQPQHF
v_gene: TRBV2; abundance: NA; d_gene: NA; j_gene: TRBJ1-5; CDR3nt: TGTGCCAGCAGTCGACAGGCCGTCGGAAGCAATCAGCCCCAGCATTTT; CDR3aa: CASSRQAVGSNQPQHF
v_gene: TRBV18; abundance: NA; d_gene: NA; j_gene: TRBJ1-1; CDR3nt: TGTGCCAGCTCACCGGCGACGGGGAACACTGAAGCTTTCTTT; CDR3aa: CASSPATGNTEAFF
v_gene: TRBV2; abundance: once; d_gene: NA; j_gene: TRBJ2-1; CDR3nt: TGTGCCAGCAGGGGGGGCCCAGGGTATGAGCAGTTCTTC; CDR3aa: CASRGGPGYEQFF
v_gene: TRBV21-1; abundance: NA; d_gene: NA; j_gene: TRBJ1-2; CDR3nt: TGTGCCACCCTAGCGAGGACAGGGAAGGGCTACACCTTC; CDR3aa: CATLARTGKGYTF
v_gene: TRBV9; abundance: NA; d_gene: NA; j_gene: TRBJ2-1; CDR3nt: TGTGCCAGCAGCGTAGATTATGAGCAGTTCTTC; CDR3aa: CASSVDYEQFF
v_gene: TRBV9; abundance: NA; d_gene: NA; j_gene: TRBJ2-6; CDR3nt: TGTGCCAGCAGCGGGCTATCAGGGGCCAACGTCCTGACTTTC; CDR3aa: CASSGLSGANVLTF
v_gene: TRBV29-1; abundance: once; d_gene: NA; j_gene: TRBJ2-2; CDR3nt: TGCAGCGTTGAAGGCGGCACCGGGGAGCTGTTTTTT; CDR3aa: CSVEGGTGELFF